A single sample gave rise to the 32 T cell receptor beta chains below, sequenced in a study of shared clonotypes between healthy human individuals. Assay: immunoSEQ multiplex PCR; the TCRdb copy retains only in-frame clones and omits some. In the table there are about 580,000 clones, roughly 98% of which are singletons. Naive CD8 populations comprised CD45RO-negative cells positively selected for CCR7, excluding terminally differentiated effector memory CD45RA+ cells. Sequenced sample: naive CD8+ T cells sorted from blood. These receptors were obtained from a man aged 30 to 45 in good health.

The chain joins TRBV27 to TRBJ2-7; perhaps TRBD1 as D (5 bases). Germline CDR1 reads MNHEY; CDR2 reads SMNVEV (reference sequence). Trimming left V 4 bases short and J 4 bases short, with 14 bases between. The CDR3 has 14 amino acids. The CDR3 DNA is TGTGCCAGCAGTTGGGCAGGGATCGGGTACGAGCAGTACTTC. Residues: CASSWAGIGYEQYF.

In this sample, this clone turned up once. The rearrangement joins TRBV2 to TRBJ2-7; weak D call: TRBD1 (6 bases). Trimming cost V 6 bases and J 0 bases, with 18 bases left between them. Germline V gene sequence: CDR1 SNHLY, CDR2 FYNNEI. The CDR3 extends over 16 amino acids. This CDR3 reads CASRGVWDTSSYEQYF. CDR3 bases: TGTGCCAGCAGGGGTGTATGGGACACGAGCTCCTACGAGCAGTACTTC.

For the CDR3, the DNA is TGTGCCAGCAGCGGGATCGGTGAGACCCAGTACTTC. Translating it yields CASSGIGETQYF. V is TRBV27 and J is TRBJ2-5, with D possibly TRBD2 on 5 matching bases. This CDR3 region has 12 residues. Germline V gene lookup returns CDR1 MNHEY and CDR2 SMNVEV (reference sequence). With 6 bases removed from V and 5 bases from J, the gap between germline ends came to 10 bases.

The CDR3 sequence is CASSLAGRGTEAFF. CDR3 nucleotide sequence: TGTGCCAGCAGCTTAGCGGGGAGGGGGACTGAAGCTTTCTTT. The chain joins TRBV7-2 to TRBJ1-1, with D possibly matching TRBD1 (6 bases). Deletions cut 0 bases from V and 5 bases from J, with 10 bases between. There are 14 residues in the CDR3. Germline V gene sequence: CDR1 SGHTA, CDR2 FQGNSA.

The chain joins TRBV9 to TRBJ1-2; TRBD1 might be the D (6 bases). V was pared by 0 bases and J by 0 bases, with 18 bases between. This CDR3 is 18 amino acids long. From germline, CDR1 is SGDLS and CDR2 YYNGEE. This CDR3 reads CASSVAPGGAGANYGYTF. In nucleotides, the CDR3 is TGTGCCAGCAGCGTAGCTCCCGGAGGGGCAGGGGCTAACTATGGCTACACCTTC.

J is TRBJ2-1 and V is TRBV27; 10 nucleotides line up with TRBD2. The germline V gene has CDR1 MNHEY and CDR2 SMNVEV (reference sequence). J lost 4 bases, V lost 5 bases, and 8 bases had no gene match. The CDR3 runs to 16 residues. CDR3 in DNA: TGTGCCAGCAGTGGTCTAGCGGGAGCGTTGTACAATGAGCAGTTCTTC. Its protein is CASSGLAGALYNEQFF.

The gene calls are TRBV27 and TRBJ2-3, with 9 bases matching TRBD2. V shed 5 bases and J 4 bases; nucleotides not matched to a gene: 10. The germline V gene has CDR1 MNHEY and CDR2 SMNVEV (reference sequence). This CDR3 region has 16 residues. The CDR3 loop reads CASSPLPGLAADTQYF. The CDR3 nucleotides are TGTGCCAGCAGTCCCCTCCCGGGACTAGCTGCAGATACGCAGTATTTT.

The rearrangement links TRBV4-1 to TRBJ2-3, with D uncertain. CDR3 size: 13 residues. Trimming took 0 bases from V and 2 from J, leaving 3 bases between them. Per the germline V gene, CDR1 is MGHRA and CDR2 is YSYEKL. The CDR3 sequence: CASSQDPTDTQYF. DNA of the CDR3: TGCGCCAGCAGCCAAGATCCCACAGATACGCAGTATTTT.

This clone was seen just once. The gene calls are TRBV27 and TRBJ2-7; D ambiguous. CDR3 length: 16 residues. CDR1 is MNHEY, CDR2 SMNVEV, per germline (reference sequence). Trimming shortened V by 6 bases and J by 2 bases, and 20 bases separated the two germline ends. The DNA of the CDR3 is TGTGCCAGCAGCCTAAATCTCATCTCCGTTACCTACGAGCAGTACTTC. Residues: CASSLNLISVTYEQYF.

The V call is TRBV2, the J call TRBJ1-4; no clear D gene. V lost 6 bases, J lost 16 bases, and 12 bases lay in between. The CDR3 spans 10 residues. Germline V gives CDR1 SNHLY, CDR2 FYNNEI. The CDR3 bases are TGTGCCAGCAGGGGTAGGGAGCCGTTTTTT. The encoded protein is CASRGREPFF. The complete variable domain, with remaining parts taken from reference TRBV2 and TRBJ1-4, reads EPEVTQTPSHQVTQMGQEVILRCVPISNHLYFYWYRQILGQKVEFLVSFYNNEISEKSEIFDDQFSVERPDGSNFTLKIRSTKLEDSAMYFCASRGREPFFGSGTQLSVL.

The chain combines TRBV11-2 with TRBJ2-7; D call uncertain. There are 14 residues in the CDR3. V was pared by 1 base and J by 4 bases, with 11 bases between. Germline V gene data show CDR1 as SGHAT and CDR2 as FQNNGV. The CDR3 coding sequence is TGTGCCAGCAGCTTAGGGGGTACGAGGTACGAGCAGTACTTC. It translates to CASSLGGTRYEQYF.

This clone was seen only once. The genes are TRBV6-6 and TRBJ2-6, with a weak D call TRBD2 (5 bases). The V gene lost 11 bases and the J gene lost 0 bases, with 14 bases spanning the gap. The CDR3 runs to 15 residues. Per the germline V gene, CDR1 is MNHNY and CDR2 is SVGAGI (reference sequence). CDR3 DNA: TGTGCCGCCCGAGGGCCCGACTCTGGGGCCAACGTCCTGACTTTC. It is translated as CAARGPDSGANVLTF.

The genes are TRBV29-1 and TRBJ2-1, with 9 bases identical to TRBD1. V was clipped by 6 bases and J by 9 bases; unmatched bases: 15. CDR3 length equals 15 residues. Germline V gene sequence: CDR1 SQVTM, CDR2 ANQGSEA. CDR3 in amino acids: CSVPSPGQGRGEQFF. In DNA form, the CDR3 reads TGCAGCGTCCCGTCCCCGGGACAGGGACGAGGTGAGCAGTTCTTC.

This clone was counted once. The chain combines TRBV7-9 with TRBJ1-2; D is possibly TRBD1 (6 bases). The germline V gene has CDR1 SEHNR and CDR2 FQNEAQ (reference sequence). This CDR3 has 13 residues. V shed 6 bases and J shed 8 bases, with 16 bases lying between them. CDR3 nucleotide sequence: TGTGCCAGCAGTCTCCCAGGGGTTCGGGGCTACACCTTC. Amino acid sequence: CASSLPGVRGYTF.

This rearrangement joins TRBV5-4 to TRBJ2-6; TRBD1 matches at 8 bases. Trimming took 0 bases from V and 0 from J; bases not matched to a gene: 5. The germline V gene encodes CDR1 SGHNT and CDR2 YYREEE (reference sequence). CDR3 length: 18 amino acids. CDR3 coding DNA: TGTGCCAGCAGCTTGGGGGACAGGTTGACCTCTGGGGCCAACGTCCTGACTTTC. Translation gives CASSLGDRLTSGANVLTF.

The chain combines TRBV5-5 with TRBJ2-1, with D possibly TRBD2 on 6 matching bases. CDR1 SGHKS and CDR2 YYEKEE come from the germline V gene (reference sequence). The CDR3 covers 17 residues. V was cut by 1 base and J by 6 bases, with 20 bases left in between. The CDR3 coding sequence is TGTGCCAGCAGCTTGATTTTTGCCGGGAGTCGGGGCAATGAGCAGTTCTTC. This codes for CASSLIFAGSRGNEQFF.

The CDR3 DNA reads TGTGCCAGCAGCTCAACTAGCGGGAGGGCTGAGCAGTTCTTC. Its translation: CASSSTSGRAEQFF. This sequence joins TRBV7-9 and TRBJ2-1, with 13 bases aligning to TRBD2. Trimming removed 4 bases from V and 9 bases from J; junction bases left unmatched: 3. Germline CDR1 and CDR2: SEHNR and FQNEAQ (reference sequence). The CDR3 runs 14 residues. The entire variable domain, with the rest obtained from reference TRBV7-9 and TRBJ2-1, is as follows: DTGVSQNPRHKITKRGQNVTFRCDPISEHNRLYWYRQTLGQGPEFLTYFQNEAQLEKSRLLSDRFSAERPKGSFSTLEIQRTEQGDSAMYLCASSSTSGRAEQFFGPGTRLTVL.

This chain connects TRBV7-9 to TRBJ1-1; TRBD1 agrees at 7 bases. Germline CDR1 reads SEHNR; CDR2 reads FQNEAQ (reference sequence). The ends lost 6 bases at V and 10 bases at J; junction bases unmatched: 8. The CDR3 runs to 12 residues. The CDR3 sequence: CASSDRSGGAFF. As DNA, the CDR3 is TGTGCCAGCAGTGATAGATCAGGGGGAGCTTTCTTT.

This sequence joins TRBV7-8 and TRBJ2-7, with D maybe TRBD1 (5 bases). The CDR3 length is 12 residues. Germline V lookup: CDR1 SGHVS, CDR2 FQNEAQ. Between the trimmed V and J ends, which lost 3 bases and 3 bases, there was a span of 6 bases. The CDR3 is CASSFRGYEQYF. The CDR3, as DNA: TGTGCCAGCAGCTTTAGGGGCTACGAGCAGTACTTC.

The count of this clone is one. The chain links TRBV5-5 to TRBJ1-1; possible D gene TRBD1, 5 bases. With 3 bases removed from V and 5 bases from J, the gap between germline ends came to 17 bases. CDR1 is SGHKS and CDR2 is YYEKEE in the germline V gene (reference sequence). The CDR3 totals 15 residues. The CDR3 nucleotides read TGTGCCAGCAGCTCCCGGGGGGAGGTTTTTACTGAAGCTTTCTTT. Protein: CASSSRGEVFTEAFF.

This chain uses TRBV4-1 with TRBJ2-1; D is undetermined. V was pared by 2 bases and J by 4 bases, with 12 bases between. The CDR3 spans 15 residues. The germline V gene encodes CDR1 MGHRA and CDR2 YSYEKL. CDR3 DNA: TGCGCCAGCAGCCAAATCCTAACCGAATACAATGAGCAGTTCTTC. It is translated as CASSQILTEYNEQFF.

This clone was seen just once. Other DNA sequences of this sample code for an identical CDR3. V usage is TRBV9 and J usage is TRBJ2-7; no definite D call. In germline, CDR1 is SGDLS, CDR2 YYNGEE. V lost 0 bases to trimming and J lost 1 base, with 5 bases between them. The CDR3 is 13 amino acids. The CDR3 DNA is TGTGCCAGCAGCGTAGGCGGATCCTACGAGCAGTACTTC. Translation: CASSVGGSYEQYF.

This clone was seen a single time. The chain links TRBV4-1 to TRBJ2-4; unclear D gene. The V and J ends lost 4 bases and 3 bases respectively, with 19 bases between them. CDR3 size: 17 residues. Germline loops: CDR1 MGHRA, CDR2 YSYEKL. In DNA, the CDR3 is TGCGCCAGCAGCCCCCCTAAGGTAGGAGACGGCAAAAACATTCAGTACTTC. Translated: CASSPPKVGDGKNIQYF.

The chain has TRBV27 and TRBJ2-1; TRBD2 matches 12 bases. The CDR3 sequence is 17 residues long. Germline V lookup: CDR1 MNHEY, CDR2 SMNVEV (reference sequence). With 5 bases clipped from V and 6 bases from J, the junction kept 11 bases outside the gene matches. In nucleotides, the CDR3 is TGTGCCAGCAGTCCACTTGAGACTAGCGGGAGTAGCAATGAGCAGTTCTTC. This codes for CASSPLETSGSSNEQFF.

The CDR3 coding sequence is TGCGCCAGCAGCCTAGCGGGAGCCGGGGAGCTGTTTTTT. It translates to CASSLAGAGELFF. J is TRBJ2-2 and V is TRBV4-3; 9 bases align to TRBD2. Germline CDR1 reads LGHNA; CDR2 reads YSLEER. This CDR3 is built from 13 residues. With 4 bases clipped from V and 6 bases from J, the junction kept 0 bases outside the gene matches.

DNA of the CDR3: TGCGCCAGCAGCTCCCGAGGAGGGGAGGCTAGCGAGCAGTTCTTC. It is translated as CASSSRGGEASEQFF. The chain combines TRBV5-1 with TRBJ2-1; weak D call: TRBD2 (6 bases). CDR1 is SGHRS, CDR2 YFSETQ, per germline. The V and J ends lost 3 bases and 10 bases respectively, with 20 bases between them. There are 15 residues in the CDR3.

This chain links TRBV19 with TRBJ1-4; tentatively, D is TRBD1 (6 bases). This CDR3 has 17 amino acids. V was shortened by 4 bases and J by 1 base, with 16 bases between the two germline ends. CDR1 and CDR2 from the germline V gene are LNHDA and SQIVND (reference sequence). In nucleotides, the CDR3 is TGTGCCAGTAGTACGAATCACAGGGTTGGAACTAATGAAAAACTGTTTTTT. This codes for CASSTNHRVGTNEKLFF.

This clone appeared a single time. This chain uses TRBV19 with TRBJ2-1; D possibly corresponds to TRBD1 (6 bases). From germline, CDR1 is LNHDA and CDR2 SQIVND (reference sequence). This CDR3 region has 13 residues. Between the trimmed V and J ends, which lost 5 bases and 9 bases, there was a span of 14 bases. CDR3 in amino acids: CASSPPGHLEQFF. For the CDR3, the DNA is TGTGCCAGTAGTCCTCCGGGACACCTTGAGCAGTTCTTC.

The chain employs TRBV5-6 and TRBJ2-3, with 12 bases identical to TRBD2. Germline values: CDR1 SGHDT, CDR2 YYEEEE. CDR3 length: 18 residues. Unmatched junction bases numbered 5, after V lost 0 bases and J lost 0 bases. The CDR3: CASSLGLAGDPSTDTQYF. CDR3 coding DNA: TGTGCCAGCAGCTTGGGACTAGCGGGAGACCCTAGCACAGATACGCAGTATTTT. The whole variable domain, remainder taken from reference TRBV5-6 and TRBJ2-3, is DAGVTQSPTHLIKTRGQQVTLRCSPKSGHDTVSWYQQALGQGPQFIFQYYEEEERQRGNFPDRFSGHQFPNYSSELNVNALLLGDSALYLCASSLGLAGDPSTDTQYFGPGTRLTVL.

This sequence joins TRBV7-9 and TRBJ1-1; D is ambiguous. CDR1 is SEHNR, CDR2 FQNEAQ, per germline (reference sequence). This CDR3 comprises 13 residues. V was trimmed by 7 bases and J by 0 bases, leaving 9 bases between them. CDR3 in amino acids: CASTPVMNTEAFF. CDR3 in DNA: TGTGCCAGCACCCCTGTAATGAACACTGAAGCTTTCTTT.

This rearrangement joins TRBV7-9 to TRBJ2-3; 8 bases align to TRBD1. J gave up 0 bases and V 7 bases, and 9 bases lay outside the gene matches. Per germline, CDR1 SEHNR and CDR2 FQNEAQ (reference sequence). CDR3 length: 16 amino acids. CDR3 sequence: CASTSATGGSTDTQYF. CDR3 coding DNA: TGTGCCAGCACCTCGGCCACAGGGGGTAGCACAGATACGCAGTATTTT.

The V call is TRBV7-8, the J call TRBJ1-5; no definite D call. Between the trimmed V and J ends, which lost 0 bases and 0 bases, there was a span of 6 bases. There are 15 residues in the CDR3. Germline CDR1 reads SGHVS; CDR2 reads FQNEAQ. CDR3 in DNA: TGTGCCAGCAGCTTAGCGTTTAATAGCAATCAGCCCCAGCATTTT. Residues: CASSLAFNSNQPQHF.